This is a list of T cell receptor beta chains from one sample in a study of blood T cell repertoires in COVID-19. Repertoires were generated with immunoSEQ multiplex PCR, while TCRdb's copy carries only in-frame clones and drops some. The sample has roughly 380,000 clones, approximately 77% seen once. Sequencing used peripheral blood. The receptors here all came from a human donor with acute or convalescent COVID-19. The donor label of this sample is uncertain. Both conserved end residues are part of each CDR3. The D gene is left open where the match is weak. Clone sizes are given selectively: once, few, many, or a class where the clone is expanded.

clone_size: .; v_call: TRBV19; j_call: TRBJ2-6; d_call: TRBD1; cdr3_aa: CASRAGGSGANVLTF; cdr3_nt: TGTGCCAGTAGGGCAGGGGGCTCTGGGGCCAACGTCCTGACTTTC
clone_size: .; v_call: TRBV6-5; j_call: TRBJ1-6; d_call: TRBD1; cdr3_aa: CASRAGGNNSPLHF; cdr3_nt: TGTGCCAGCAGGGCAGGGGGGAATAATTCACCCCTCCACTTT
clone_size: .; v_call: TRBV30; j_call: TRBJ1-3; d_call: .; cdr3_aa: CAHTLDTFSGNTIYF; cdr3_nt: TGTGCCCACACACTCGACACTTTCTCTGGAAACACCATATATTTT
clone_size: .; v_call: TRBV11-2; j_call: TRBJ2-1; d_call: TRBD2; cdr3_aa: CASSFPTSGGAGEQFF; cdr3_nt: TGTGCCAGCAGCTTTCCGACTAGCGGGGGGGCAGGTGAGCAGTTCTTC
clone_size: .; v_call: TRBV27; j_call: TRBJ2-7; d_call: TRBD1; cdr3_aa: CASSLGQTYEQYF; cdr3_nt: TGTGCCAGCAGTTTGGGACAGACGTACGAGCAGTACTTC
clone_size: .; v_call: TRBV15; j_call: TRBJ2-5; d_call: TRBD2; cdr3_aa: CATSRGGREGETQYF; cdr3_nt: TGTGCCACCAGCAGAGGGGGCAGGGAGGGGGAGACCCAGTACTTC
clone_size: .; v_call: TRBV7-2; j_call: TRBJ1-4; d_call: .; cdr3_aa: CASSLSGVEKLFF; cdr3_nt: TGTGCCAGCAGCTTATCCGGGGTTGAAAAACTGTTTTTT
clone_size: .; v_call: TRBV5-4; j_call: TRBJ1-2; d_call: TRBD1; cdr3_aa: CASSLGTGRSDGYTF; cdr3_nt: TGTGCCAGCAGCTTGGGGACAGGGCGCTCCGATGGCTACACCTTC
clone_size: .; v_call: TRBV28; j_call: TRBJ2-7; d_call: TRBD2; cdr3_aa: CASNRPGTSSYEQYF; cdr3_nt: TGTGCCAGCAACCGCCCCGGGACTAGCTCCTACGAGCAGTACTTC
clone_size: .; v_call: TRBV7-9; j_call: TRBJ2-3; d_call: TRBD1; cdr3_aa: CASSARKGALDTQYF; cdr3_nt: TGTGCCAGCAGCGCCCGGAAGGGGGCTCTGGATACGCAGTATTTT
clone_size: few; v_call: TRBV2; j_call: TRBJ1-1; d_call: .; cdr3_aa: CASSTGNTEAFF; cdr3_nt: TGTGCCAGCTCGACAGGAAACACTGAAGCTTTCTTT
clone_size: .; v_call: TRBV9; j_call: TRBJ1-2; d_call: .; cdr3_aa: CASSVASRDYGYTF; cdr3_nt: TGTGCCAGCAGCGTAGCCTCAAGAGACTATGGCTACACCTTC
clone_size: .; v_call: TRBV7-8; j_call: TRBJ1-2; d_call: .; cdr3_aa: CASSLARPRAGRGYTF; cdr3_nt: TGTGCCAGCAGCTTAGCACGCCCAAGGGCGGGTAGGGGCTACACCTTC
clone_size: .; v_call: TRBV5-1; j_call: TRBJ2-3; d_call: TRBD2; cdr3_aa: CASSRLAGGDTQYF; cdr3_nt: TGCGCCAGCAGTCGACTAGCGGGAGGAGATACGCAGTATTTT
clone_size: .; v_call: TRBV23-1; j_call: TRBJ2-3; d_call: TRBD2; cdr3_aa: CASSLGEGRWNTQYF; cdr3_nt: TGCGCCAGCAGTCTGGGGGAGGGCCGGTGGAATACGCAGTATTTT
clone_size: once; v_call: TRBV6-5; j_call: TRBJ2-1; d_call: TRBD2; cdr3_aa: CASSYRPSGVGEQFF; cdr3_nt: TGTGCCAGCAGTTACCGGCCTAGCGGAGTGGGTGAGCAGTTCTTC
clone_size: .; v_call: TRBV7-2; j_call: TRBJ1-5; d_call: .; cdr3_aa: CASSQEASRPQHF; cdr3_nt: TGTGCCAGCAGCCAAGAGGCCTCAAGGCCCCAGCATTTT
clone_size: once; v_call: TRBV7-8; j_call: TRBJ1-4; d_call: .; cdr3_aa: CASSLGQYNEKLFF; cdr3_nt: TGTGCCAGCAGCTTAGGGCAGTATAATGAAAAACTGTTTTTT
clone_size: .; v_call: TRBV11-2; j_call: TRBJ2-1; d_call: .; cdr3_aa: CASSFGNRDWTSREQFF; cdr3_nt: TGTGCCAGCAGCTTTGGGAACCGGGACTGGACCTCTCGGGAGCAGTTCTTC
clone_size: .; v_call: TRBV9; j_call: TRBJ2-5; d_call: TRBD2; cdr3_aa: CASSASGTTETQYF; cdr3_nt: TGTGCCAGCAGCGCCTCCGGGACTACCGAGACCCAGTACTTC
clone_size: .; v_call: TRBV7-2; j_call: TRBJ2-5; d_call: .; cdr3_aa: CASSFVGVETQYF; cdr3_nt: TGTGCCAGCAGCTTTGTAGGGGTAGAGACCCAGTACTTC
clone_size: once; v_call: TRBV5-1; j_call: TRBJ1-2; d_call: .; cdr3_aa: CASSLSGYGYTF; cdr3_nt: TGCGCCAGCAGCCTGTCGGGCTATGGCTACACCTTC
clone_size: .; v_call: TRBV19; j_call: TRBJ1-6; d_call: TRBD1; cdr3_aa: CASRPRDSHNLAPLHF; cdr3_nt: TGTGCCAGTAGACCGCGGGACAGCCATAATTTAGCACCCCTCCACTTT
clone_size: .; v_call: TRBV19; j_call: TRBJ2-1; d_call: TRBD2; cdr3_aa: CASSIPNSGRDNEQFF; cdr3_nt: TGTGCCAGTAGTATTCCGAATAGCGGGAGGGACAATGAGCAGTTCTTC
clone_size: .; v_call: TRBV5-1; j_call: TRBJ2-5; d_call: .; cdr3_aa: CATTTGAGSGFETQYF; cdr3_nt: TGCGCCACCACCACGGGAGCAGGGTCGGGTTTTGAGACCCAGTACTTC
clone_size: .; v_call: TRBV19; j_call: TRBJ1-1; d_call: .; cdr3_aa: CASSIAILHTEAFF; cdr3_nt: TGTGCCAGTAGTATAGCTATTCTACACACTGAAGCTTTCTTT
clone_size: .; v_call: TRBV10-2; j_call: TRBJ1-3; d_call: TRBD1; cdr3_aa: CASNPVSGTGGGNTIYF; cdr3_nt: TGCGCCAGCAACCCGGTCTCCGGGACAGGAGGTGGAAACACCATATATTTT
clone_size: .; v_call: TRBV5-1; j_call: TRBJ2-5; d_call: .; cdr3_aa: CASSFNSLQETQYF; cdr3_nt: TGCGCCAGCAGCTTTAACAGCCTCCAAGAGACCCAGTACTTC
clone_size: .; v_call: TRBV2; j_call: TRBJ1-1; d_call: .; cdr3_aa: CASSPRQLMNTEAFF; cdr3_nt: TGTGCCAGCAGTCCTAGACAGCTGATGAACACTGAAGCTTTCTTT
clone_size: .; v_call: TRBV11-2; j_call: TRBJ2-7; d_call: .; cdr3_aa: CASSIYGHDSTYEQYF; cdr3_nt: TGTGCCAGCAGCATATACGGACACGACTCGACCTACGAGCAGTACTTC
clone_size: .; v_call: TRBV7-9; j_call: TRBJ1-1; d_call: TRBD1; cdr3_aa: CASSQGTGWRTEAFF; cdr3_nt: TGTGCCAGCAGCCAAGGGACAGGTTGGAGGACTGAAGCTTTCTTT
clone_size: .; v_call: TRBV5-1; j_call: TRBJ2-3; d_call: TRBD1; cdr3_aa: CASSLAGTGGADTQYF; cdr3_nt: TGCGCCAGCAGCTTGGCCGGGACAGGGGGCGCAGATACGCAGTATTTT
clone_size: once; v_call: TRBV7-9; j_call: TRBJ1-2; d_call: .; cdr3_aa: CASSSAVGANYGYTF; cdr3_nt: TGTGCCAGCAGCTCTGCGGTGGGAGCTAACTATGGCTACACCTTC
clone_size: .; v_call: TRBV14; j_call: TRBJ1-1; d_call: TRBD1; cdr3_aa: CASSQDRGWDTEAFF; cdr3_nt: TGTGCCAGCAGCCAGGACAGGGGATGGGACACTGAAGCTTTCTTT
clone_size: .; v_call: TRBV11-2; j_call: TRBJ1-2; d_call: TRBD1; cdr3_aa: CASSFSRTGPDYGYTF; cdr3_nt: TGTGCCAGCAGCTTCTCTAGGACAGGCCCCGACTATGGCTACACCTTC
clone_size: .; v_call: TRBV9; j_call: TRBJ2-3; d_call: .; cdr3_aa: CASSLQGNTDTQYF; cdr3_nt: TGTGCCAGCAGCTTACAGGGTAATACAGATACGCAGTATTTT
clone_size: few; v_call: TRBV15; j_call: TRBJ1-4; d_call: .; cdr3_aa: CATSRDRFNEKLFF; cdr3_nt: TGTGCCACCAGCAGAGACAGGTTTAATGAAAAACTGTTTTTT
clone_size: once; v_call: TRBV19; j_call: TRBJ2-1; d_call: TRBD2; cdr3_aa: CATTGSGGTYNEQFF; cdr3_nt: TGTGCCACCACGGGAAGCGGGGGCACCTACAATGAGCAGTTCTTC
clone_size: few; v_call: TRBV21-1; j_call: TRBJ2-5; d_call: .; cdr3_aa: CASSSRTSGVLKETQYF; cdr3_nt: TGTGCCAGCAGCAGCCGGACTAGCGGGGTGCTCAAAGAGACCCAGTACTTC
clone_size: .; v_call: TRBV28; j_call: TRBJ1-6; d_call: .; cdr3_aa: CASRRDYNSPLHF; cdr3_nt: TGTGCCAGCAGGAGAGATTATAATTCACCCCTCCACTTT
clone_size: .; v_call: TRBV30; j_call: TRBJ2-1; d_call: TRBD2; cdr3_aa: CPRGGLPYNEQFF; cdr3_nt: TGCCCCCGGGGGGGGCTCCCCTACAATGAGCAGTTCTTC
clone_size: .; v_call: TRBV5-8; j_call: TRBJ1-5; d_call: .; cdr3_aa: CASSLGTGRGQPQHF; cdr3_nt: TGTGCCAGCAGCTTAGGAACAGGGCGAGGGCAGCCCCAGCATTTT
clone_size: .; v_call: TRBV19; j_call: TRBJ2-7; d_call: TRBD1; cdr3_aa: CASSPGTAKTYEQYF; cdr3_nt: TGTGCCAGTAGCCCCGGGACAGCTAAAACCTACGAGCAGTACTTC
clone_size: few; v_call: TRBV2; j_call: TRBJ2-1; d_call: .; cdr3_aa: CASSRVVGLGVYNEQFF; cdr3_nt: TGTGCCAGCAGCAGGGTTGTAGGGCTCGGCGTTTACAATGAGCAGTTCTTC